Following are 9 T cell receptor beta chains from one sample sequenced in a study of blood T cell repertoires in COVID-19. Measured with immunoSEQ multiplex PCR; TCRdb has only the in-frame clones, and not every one. The sample includes around 180,000 clones, 88% of them seen just once. Sequenced material: peripheral blood. Every receptor here comes from a human donor in a cohort sampled during active COVID-19.

The chain combines TRBV7-2 with TRBJ1-5; weak D call: TRBD1 (5 bases). Germline values: CDR1 SGHTA, CDR2 FQGNSA. The CDR3 spans 15 residues. Trimming took 3 bases from V and 4 from J, leaving 13 bases between them. The CDR3: CASSFGQGRNQPQHF. In nucleotides, the CDR3 is TGTGCCAGCAGCTTTGGCCAGGGTAGGAATCAGCCCCAGCATTTT.

This clone was observed once. The chain joins TRBV5-1 to TRBJ2-7; possible D gene TRBD1, 5 bases. Germline lookup yields CDR1 SGHRS and CDR2 YFSETQ. CDR3 length: 14 amino acids. V was cut by 4 bases and J by 4 bases, with 15 bases left in between. The CDR3 region is CASSQGYRGYEQYF. CDR3 DNA sequence: TGCGCCAGCAGCCAAGGGTATAGGGGTTACGAGCAGTACTTC.

This sequence joins TRBV2 and TRBJ1-4; D not certain. V was cut by 5 bases and J by 0 bases, with 16 bases left in between. The CDR3 totals 17 residues. Germline CDR1 reads SNHLY; CDR2 reads FYNNEI. In DNA, the CDR3 is TGTGCCAGCAGTTCCATTGAGGGTGCTTCAACTAATGAAAAACTGTTTTTT. It codes for CASSSIEGASTNEKLFF.

The chain is built from TRBV2 and TRBJ2-3; D perhaps matches TRBD2 (6 bases). The CDR3 covers 16 residues. The germline CDR1 and CDR2 sequences are SNHLY and FYNNEI. V shed 2 bases and J shed 0 bases, with 12 bases lying between them. The CDR3 is CASSEPRLGSTDTQYF. In DNA form, the CDR3 reads TGTGCCAGCAGTGAACCCCGACTAGGGAGCACAGATACGCAGTATTTT.

V is TRBV29-1 and J is TRBJ2-7; 12 bases map to TRBD2. Germline trimming cut 7 bases from V and 7 bases from J; bases unmatched to any gene: 5. Germline assignment: CDR1 SQVTM and CDR2 ANQGSEA. The CDR3 consists of 12 residues. CDR3 loop: CSGTSGTKEQYF. The DNA for the CDR3 is TGCAGCGGGACTAGCGGGACCAAGGAGCAGTACTTC.

V usage is TRBV7-2 and J usage is TRBJ2-7, with D maybe TRBD2 (6 bases). Looked up from germline, CDR1 is SGHTA and CDR2 is FQGNSA. The CDR3 is 15 residues long. Deletions cut 5 bases from V and 3 bases from J, with 17 bases between. Written as DNA, the CDR3 is TGTGCCAGCAGCGGACTTAGCGGTAAGGTCTACGAGCAGTACTTC. It is translated as CASSGLSGKVYEQYF. The entire variable domain, with the rest obtained from reference TRBV7-2 and TRBJ2-7, is as follows: GAGVSQSPSNKVTEKGKDVELRCDPISGHTALYWYRQSLGQGLEFLIYFQGNSAPDKSGLPSDRFSAERTGGSVSTLTIQRTQQEDSAVYLCASSGLSGKVYEQYFGPGTRLTVT.

The rearrangement joins TRBV28 to TRBJ2-2; 12 bases match TRBD2. This CDR3 is built from 18 residues. Germline CDR1 is MDHEN and CDR2 is SYDVKM. J was trimmed by 5 bases and V by 2 bases; bases with no gene match: 9. The CDR3 spells CASSLRLRLAGVTGELFF. The CDR3 DNA reads as TGTGCCAGCAGTTTAAGGTTAAGACTAGCGGGAGTGACCGGGGAGCTGTTTTTT.

The chain links TRBV19 to TRBJ2-1; the match to TRBD2 covers 12 bases. Trimming took 6 bases from V and 4 from J; bases not matched to a gene: 10. This CDR3 contains 17 residues. Germline values: CDR1 LNHDA, CDR2 SQIVND (reference sequence). The CDR3 region is CASRGLWTSGEYNEQFF. CDR3 coding DNA: TGTGCCAGTAGGGGCCTCTGGACTAGCGGGGAGTACAATGAGCAGTTCTTC.

This clone was found a few times. The chain recombines TRBV6-9 with TRBJ2-7; TRBD1 agrees at 12 bases. V lost 4 bases and J lost 6; bases outside the gene matches: 7. CDR1 is MNHGY, CDR2 SVAAGI, per germline. The CDR3 totals 15 residues. CDR3 nucleotide sequence: TGTGCCAGCAGTTCGCCGGGACAGGGGGCATTCGAGCAGTACTTC. This sequence encodes CASSSPGQGAFEQYF.